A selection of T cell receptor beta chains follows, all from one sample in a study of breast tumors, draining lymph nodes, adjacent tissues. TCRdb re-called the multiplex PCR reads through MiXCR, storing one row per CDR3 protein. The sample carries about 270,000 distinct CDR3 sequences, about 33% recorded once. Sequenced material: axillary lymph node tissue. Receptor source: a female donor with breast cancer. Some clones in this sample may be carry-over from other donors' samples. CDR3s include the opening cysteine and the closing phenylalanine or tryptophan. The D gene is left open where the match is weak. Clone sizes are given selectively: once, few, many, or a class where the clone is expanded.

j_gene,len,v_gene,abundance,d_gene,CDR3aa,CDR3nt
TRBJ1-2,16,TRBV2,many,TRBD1,CASSTNRDSVSYGYTF,TGTGCCAGCAGTACCAACCGGGACAGCGTTTCCTATGGCTACACCTTC
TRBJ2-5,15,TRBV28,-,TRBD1,CASSLGTGGGKTQYF,TGTGCCAGCAGTTTAGGGACAGGGGGCGGGAAGACCCAGTACTTC
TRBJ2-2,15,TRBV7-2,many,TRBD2,CASAFRGANTGELFF,TGTGCCAGCGCCTTCCGGGGGGCGAACACCGGGGAGCTGTTTTTT
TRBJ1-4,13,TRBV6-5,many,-,CASKTQRGGKLFF,TGTGCCAGCAAGACTCAGCGGGGGGGAAAACTGTTTTTT
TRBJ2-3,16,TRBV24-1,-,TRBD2,CATSEFTSESYNEQYF,TGTGCCACCAGTGAATTTACTAGCGAGAGTTACAATGAGCAGTATTTT
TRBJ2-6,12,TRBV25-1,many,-,CASTTGANVLTF,TGTGCCAGCACCACTGGGGCCAACGTCCTGACTTTC
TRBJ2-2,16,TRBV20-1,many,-,CSARDFRGREIGELFF,TGCAGTGCTAGAGACTTTAGAGGGAGAGAAATCGGGGAGCTGTTTTTT
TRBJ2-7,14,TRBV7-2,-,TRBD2,CASPLAGRPYEQYF,TGTGCTAGCCCCCTAGCGGGAAGGCCCTATGAGCAGTACTTC
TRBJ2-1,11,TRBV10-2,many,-,CASSEGNEQFF,TGCGCCAGCAGTGAAGGAAATGAGCAGTTCTTC
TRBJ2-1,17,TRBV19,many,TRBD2,CASSITSGKALYNEQFF,TGTGCCAGTAGTATAACGAGCGGGAAGGCCCTTTACAATGAGCAGTTCTTC
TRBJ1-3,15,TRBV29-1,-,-,CSVCWGPNSGNTIYF,TGCAGCGTCTGCTGGGGACCGAACTCTGGAAACACCATATATTTT
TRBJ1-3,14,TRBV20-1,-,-,CSAHPAGGPNTIYF,TGCAGTGCTCATCCAGCGGGAGGGCCAAACACCATATATTTT
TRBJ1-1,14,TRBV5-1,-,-,CASSFPGEYTEAFF,TGCGCCAGCAGCTTTCCAGGGGAATACACTGAAGCTTTCTTT
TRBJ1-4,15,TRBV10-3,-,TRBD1,CASTEGQGGWEKLFF,TGTGCCTCGACGGAGGGACAGGGTGGTTGGGAAAAACTGTTTTTT
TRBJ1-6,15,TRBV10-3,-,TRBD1,CAIKTGFSYNSPLHF,TGTGCCATCAAGACAGGGTTCTCCTATAATTCACCCCTCCACTTT
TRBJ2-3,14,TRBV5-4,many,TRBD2,CASLNEGRGGTQYF,TGTGCCAGCCTGAATGAGGGGCGGGGGGGGACGCAGTATTTT
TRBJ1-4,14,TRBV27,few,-,CASSPEGVGEKLFF,TGTGCCAGCAGTCCCGAAGGGGTAGGAGAAAAACTGTTTTTT
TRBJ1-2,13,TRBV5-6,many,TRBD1,CASSLSGGYGYTF,TGTGCCAGCAGTCTCTCAGGGGGCTATGGCTACACCTTC
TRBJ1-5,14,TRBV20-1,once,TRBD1,CSARETGQDQPQHF,TGCAGTGCTAGAGAGACGGGACAGGATCAGCCCCAGCATTTT
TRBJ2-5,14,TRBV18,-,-,CASSPGDFLKTQYF,TGTGCCAGCTCACCAGGAGATTTTTTGAAGACCCAGTACTTC
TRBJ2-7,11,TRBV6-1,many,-,CASTSGYEQYF,TGTGCCAGCACCTCAGGCTACGAGCAGTACTTC
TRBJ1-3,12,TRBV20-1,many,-,CSGRGSGNTIYF,TGCAGTGGCCGGGGCTCTGGAAACACCATATATTTT
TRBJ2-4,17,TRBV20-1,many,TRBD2,CSAPGASGRAFQNIQYF,TGCAGTGCTCCCGGGGCTAGCGGGAGGGCTTTCCAAAACATTCAGTACTTC
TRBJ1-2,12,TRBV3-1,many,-,CASSRRGSGYTF,TGTGCCAGCAGCCGGCGGGGCAGTGGCTACACCTTC
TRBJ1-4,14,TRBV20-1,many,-,CSSHPGATNEKLFF,TGCAGTTCTCACCCAGGGGCAACTAATGAAAAACTGTTTTTT
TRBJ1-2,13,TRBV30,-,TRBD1,CAWSRGQGFGYTF,TGTGCCTGGAGCCGAGGACAGGGGTTCGGCTACACCTTC
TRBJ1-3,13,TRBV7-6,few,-,CASSLVRGNPIYF,TGTGCCAGCAGCTTAGTTCGGGGAAACCCCATATATTTT
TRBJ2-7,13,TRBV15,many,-,CATSPGAMSEQYF,TGTGCCACCAGCCCGGGGGCAATGTCCGAGCAGTACTTC
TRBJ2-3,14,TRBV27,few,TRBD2,CASSFSGITDTQYF,TGTGCCAGCAGTTTTAGCGGGATCACAGATACGCAGTATTTT
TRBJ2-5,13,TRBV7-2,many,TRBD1,CASSVRDRETQYF,TGTGCCAGCAGCGTCCGGGACAGGGAGACCCAGTACTTC
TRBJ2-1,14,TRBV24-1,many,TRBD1,CATSNPGGIYEQFF,TGTGCCACCAGTAACCCAGGGGGCATCTATGAGCAGTTCTTC
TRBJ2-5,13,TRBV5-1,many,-,CASSATSQETQYF,TGCGCCAGCAGCGCGACTAGCCAAGAGACCCAGTACTTC
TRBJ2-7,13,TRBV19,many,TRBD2,CASTSGITYEQYF,TGTGCCAGTACTAGCGGGATTACCTACGAGCAGTACTTC
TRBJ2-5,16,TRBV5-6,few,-,CASSFREALWGETQYF,TGTGCCAGCAGCTTTAGGGAGGCCCTCTGGGGTGAAACCCAGTACTTC
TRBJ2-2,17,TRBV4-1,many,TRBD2,CASSPISSGKGTGELFF,TGCGCCAGCAGCCCCATATCTAGCGGGAAGGGCACCGGGGAGCTGTTTTTT
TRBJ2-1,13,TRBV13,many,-,CASSPLGGNEQFF,TGTGCCAGCAGCCCCCTAGGGGGTAATGAGCAGTTCTTC
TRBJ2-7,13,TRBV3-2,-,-,CASRRDRGYEQYF,TGTGCCAGCAGGCGGGACAGGGGTTACGAGCAGTACTTC
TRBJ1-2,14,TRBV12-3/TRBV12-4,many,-,CASSKTEANYGYTF,TGTGCCAGCAGTAAGACAGAAGCTAACTATGGCTACACCTTC
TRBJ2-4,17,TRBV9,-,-,CASSVGGEERAKNIQYF,TGTGCCAGCAGCGTCGGCGGAGAAGAAAGAGCCAAAAACATTCAGTACTTC
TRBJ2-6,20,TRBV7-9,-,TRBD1,CASSVLTGTGESSGANVLTF,TGTGCCAGCAGCGTCTTAACCGGGACAGGTGAAAGCTCTGGGGCCAACGTCCTGACTTTC
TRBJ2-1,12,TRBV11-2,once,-,CASSLFGNDQFF,TGCGCCAGCAGCTTATTTGGCAATGACCAGTTCTTC
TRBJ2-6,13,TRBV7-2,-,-,CASRTGGANVLTF,TGTGCCAGCAGAACTGGTGGGGCCAACGTCCTGACTTTC
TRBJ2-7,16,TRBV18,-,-,CASSRRSPGSDYEQYF,TGTGCCAGCTCAAGAAGGTCCCCGGGGTCGGACTACGAGCAGTACTTC
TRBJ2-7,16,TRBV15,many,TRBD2,CATSSPGLAGRNEQYF,TGTGCCACCAGCAGTCCGGGACTAGCGGGACGCAACGAGCAGTACTTC
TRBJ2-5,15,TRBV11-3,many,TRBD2,CASRRGTSGQETQYF,TGTGCCAGCAGAAGGGGGACTAGCGGTCAAGAGACCCAGTACTTC
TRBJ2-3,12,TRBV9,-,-,CASSRRTDMQYF,TGTGCCAGCAGTCGACGCACGGATATGCAGTATTTT